This T cell receptor (beta chain) was identified in a study of blood T cell repertoires in COVID-19. Study details: Samples of COVID-19 (acute and convalescent) were obtained from the United States, Italy and Spain. PBMCs, B-cell-depleted T cells, or T cells were the source of the cDNA or gDNA that made up the material.

In the authors' methods: Amplified reference gene primers provided the basis for estimating nucleated cell counts. Here immunoSEQ multiplex PCR was the method, and the copy in TCRdb shows in-frame clones only, minus some. V and J calls and clone size come straight from that table; D and trimming were deduced from the DNA. The data contain approximately 450,000 clones, approximately 90% of them singletons. Germline V CDR1 and CDR2: SNHLY, FYNNEI. The CDR3 totals 13 residues. The gene calls are TRBV2 and TRBJ1-2; TRBD1 matches 9 bases. This TCR was sampled from a woman aged 25 to 45 with acute or convalescent COVID-19. Sample: peripheral blood. DNA of the CDR3: TGTGCAACACAAAGGGACAGGGCGAGTGGCTACACCTTC. Its translation is CATQRDRASGYTF.